This T cell receptor (beta chain) was profiled in a study of blood T cell repertoires in COVID-19. There are 13 residues in the CDR3. With V trimmed by 5 bases and J by 3 bases, 1 base remained unmatched. Germline CDR1 is SNHLY and CDR2 is FYNNEI. Sequenced by immunoSEQ multiplex PCR; TCRdb stores in-frame clones only, minus some. The table has 200,000 to 250,000 clones, over 80% seen once; the top ten hold approximately 2.6%. The sequenced sample was peripheral blood. This receptor was identified in a man aged 25-40 years with COVID-19, enrolled during active disease. The chain has TRBV2 and TRBJ1-5; 7 bases agree with TRBD1. The CDR3 loop reads CASSTGVNQPQHF. DNA for the CDR3: TGTGCCAGCAGTACAGGGGTCAATCAGCCCCAGCATTTT.